These T cell receptor beta chains were read from a single sample in a study of blood T cell repertoires in COVID-19. Using immunoSEQ multiplex PCR, the repertoire was profiled, and TCRdb retains in-frame clones only, with some absent. The data contain 170,000 or so clones, about 78% of them singletons. The sample consisted of PBMCs or T cells enriched from blood (not recorded which). The receptors originated from a woman aged 50 to 60 who had recovered from COVID-19. CDR3s include the opening cysteine and the closing phenylalanine or tryptophan. Each record gives: clone size, J gene, D gene, V gene, CDR3 protein, CDR3 DNA. A D gene is named only where the DNA matches it firmly. Size tells how often a clone was seen (once, few, many) or the class of an expanded clone, and some rows leave it out.

clone_size: -; j_call: TRBJ2-7; d_call: TRBD1; v_call: TRBV28; cdr3_aa: CASTPGQGFYEQYF; cdr3_nt: TGTGCCAGCACCCCGGGACAGGGGTTCTACGAGCAGTACTTC
clone_size: -; j_call: TRBJ1-4; d_call: TRBD1; v_call: TRBV2; cdr3_aa: CASSADRGSGEKLFF; cdr3_nt: TGTGCCAGCAGCGCGGACAGGGGTTCGGGCGAAAAACTGTTTTTT
clone_size: -; j_call: TRBJ1-5; d_call: -; v_call: TRBV9; cdr3_aa: CASSRELNQPQHF; cdr3_nt: TGTGCCAGCAGCCGGGAATTAAATCAGCCCCAGCATTTT
clone_size: -; j_call: TRBJ2-1; d_call: -; v_call: TRBV11-3; cdr3_aa: CASSSDTGGNEQFF; cdr3_nt: TGTGCCAGCTCCTCCGACACGGGCGGGAATGAGCAGTTCTTC
clone_size: -; j_call: TRBJ2-7; d_call: TRBD1; v_call: TRBV18; cdr3_aa: CASSPSRDSPEQYF; cdr3_nt: TGTGCCAGCTCACCAAGCCGGGACAGCCCCGAGCAGTACTTC
clone_size: -; j_call: TRBJ2-7; d_call: TRBD2; v_call: TRBV6-5; cdr3_aa: CASRPGTSGAEQYF; cdr3_nt: TGTGCCAGCAGACCCGGGACTAGCGGGGCCGAGCAGTACTTC
clone_size: few; j_call: TRBJ2-2; d_call: TRBD2; v_call: TRBV4-2; cdr3_aa: CASSQGKGSGRTGELFF; cdr3_nt: TGTGCCAGCAGCCAAGGGAAAGGTAGCGGGAGGACCGGGGAGCTGTTTTTT
clone_size: -; j_call: TRBJ2-3; d_call: TRBD2; v_call: TRBV10-3; cdr3_aa: CAISPSGTSTDTQYF; cdr3_nt: TGTGCCATCAGCCCCAGCGGGACTAGCACAGATACGCAGTATTTT
clone_size: -; j_call: TRBJ2-2; d_call: TRBD2; v_call: TRBV11-3; cdr3_aa: CASSPPGSPSGSLSTGELFF; cdr3_nt: TGTGCCAGCAGCCCCCCGGGCTCGCCTAGCGGGAGTCTGAGCACCGGGGAGCTGTTTTTT
clone_size: -; j_call: TRBJ2-4; d_call: -; v_call: TRBV18; cdr3_aa: CASSPLLGEAKNIQYF; cdr3_nt: TGTGCCAGCTCACCCCTCTTGGGCGAAGCCAAAAACATTCAGTACTTC
clone_size: -; j_call: TRBJ1-1; d_call: -; v_call: TRBV19; cdr3_aa: CASSYGGNTEAFF; cdr3_nt: TGTGCCAGTAGTTATGGCGGGAACACTGAAGCTTTCTTT
clone_size: -; j_call: TRBJ2-3; d_call: -; v_call: TRBV7-2; cdr3_aa: CASSRRESGLTDTQYF; cdr3_nt: TGTGCCAGCAGCCGTCGCGAGAGCGGGCTCACAGATACGCAGTATTTT
clone_size: few; j_call: TRBJ2-2; d_call: -; v_call: TRBV10-3; cdr3_aa: CALAPSSSGELFF; cdr3_nt: TGTGCCCTGGCTCCCTCTAGCTCCGGGGAGCTGTTTTTT
clone_size: -; j_call: TRBJ1-6; d_call: TRBD1; v_call: TRBV2; cdr3_aa: CASRGTGANSPLHF; cdr3_nt: TGTGCCAGCAGGGGGACAGGGGCCAATTCACCCCTCCACTTT
clone_size: -; j_call: TRBJ2-3; d_call: -; v_call: TRBV12-2; cdr3_aa: CASRLERGLDASTDTQYF; cdr3_nt: TGTGCAAGTCGCTTAGAAAGGGGCCTAGACGCTAGCACAGATACGCAGTATTTT
clone_size: few; j_call: TRBJ1-5; d_call: TRBD1; v_call: TRBV2; cdr3_aa: CASSGDRAGQPQHF; cdr3_nt: TGTGCCAGCAGTGGGGACAGGGCTGGTCAGCCCCAGCATTTT
clone_size: -; j_call: TRBJ2-7; d_call: -; v_call: TRBV7-9; cdr3_aa: CASSLAGEPYEQYF; cdr3_nt: TGTGCCAGCAGCTTAGCGGGAGAACCCTACGAGCAGTACTTC
clone_size: many; j_call: TRBJ2-7; d_call: TRBD2; v_call: TRBV3-1/TRBV3-2; cdr3_aa: CASSPSGTNYEQYF; cdr3_nt: TGTGCCAGCAGCCCGAGCGGGACCAACTACGAGCAGTACTTC
clone_size: -; j_call: TRBJ2-1; d_call: TRBD1; v_call: TRBV5-4; cdr3_aa: CASSFARTGYDNEQFF; cdr3_nt: TGTGCCAGCAGCTTTGCTCGGACAGGGTATGACAATGAGCAGTTCTTC
clone_size: -; j_call: TRBJ2-7; d_call: -; v_call: TRBV18; cdr3_aa: CASSPGPNRGESSYEQYF; cdr3_nt: TGTGCCAGCTCACCGGGGCCCAACAGAGGTGAGAGCTCCTACGAGCAGTACTTC
clone_size: -; j_call: TRBJ2-1; d_call: TRBD1; v_call: TRBV27; cdr3_aa: CASSSPRVDRGRYNEQFF; cdr3_nt: TGTGCCAGCAGTTCGCCGCGGGTGGACAGGGGACGATACAATGAGCAGTTCTTC
clone_size: -; j_call: TRBJ2-3; d_call: TRBD2; v_call: TRBV7-2; cdr3_aa: CASSTRTSGMADTQYF; cdr3_nt: TGTGCCAGCAGCACCCGGACTAGCGGGATGGCAGATACGCAGTATTTT
clone_size: -; j_call: TRBJ2-6; d_call: TRBD1; v_call: TRBV19; cdr3_aa: CASSIAGGAVGANVLTF; cdr3_nt: TGTGCCAGTAGTATTGCAGGGGGCGCAGTTGGGGCCAACGTCCTGACTTTC
clone_size: -; j_call: TRBJ2-5; d_call: -; v_call: TRBV29-1; cdr3_aa: CSAQRQGGQTQYF; cdr3_nt: TGCAGCGCCCAGAGGCAGGGCGGTCAGACCCAGTACTTC
clone_size: -; j_call: TRBJ1-2; d_call: TRBD1; v_call: TRBV12-5; cdr3_aa: CASGLARDSLYGYTF; cdr3_nt: TGTGCTAGTGGTTTGGCCCGGGACAGCCTCTATGGCTACACCTTC
clone_size: -; j_call: TRBJ2-6; d_call: -; v_call: TRBV24-1; cdr3_aa: CATSDPGSSGANVLTF; cdr3_nt: TGTGCCACCAGTGATCCAGGGTCCTCTGGGGCCAACGTCCTGACTTTC
clone_size: -; j_call: TRBJ2-1; d_call: -; v_call: TRBV10-3; cdr3_aa: CAISDRDEQFF; cdr3_nt: TGTGCCATCAGCGATCGAGATGAGCAGTTCTTC
clone_size: -; j_call: TRBJ2-4; d_call: TRBD2; v_call: TRBV18; cdr3_aa: CASSPGGSGSDIQYF; cdr3_nt: TGTGCCAGCTCACCTGGGGGTAGCGGGAGTGACATTCAGTACTTC
clone_size: few; j_call: TRBJ2-7; d_call: -; v_call: TRBV10-3; cdr3_aa: CAISGGNEQYF; cdr3_nt: TGTGCCATCAGTGGAGGGAACGAGCAGTACTTC
clone_size: many; j_call: TRBJ2-1; d_call: TRBD2; v_call: TRBV11-2; cdr3_aa: CASSLDYLGLAKGEQFF; cdr3_nt: TGTGCCAGCAGCTTAGATTATCTGGGACTAGCGAAGGGTGAGCAGTTCTTC
clone_size: few; j_call: TRBJ1-1; d_call: -; v_call: TRBV11-2; cdr3_aa: CASSQNWGDTEAFF; cdr3_nt: TGTGCCAGCAGCCAAAACTGGGGGGACACTGAAGCTTTCTTT
clone_size: -; j_call: TRBJ1-4; d_call: TRBD1; v_call: TRBV6-2/TRBV6-3; cdr3_aa: CASSRERGPEKLFF; cdr3_nt: TGTGCCAGCAGCAGGGAAAGGGGGCCTGAAAAACTGTTTTTT
clone_size: -; j_call: TRBJ2-3; d_call: -; v_call: TRBV18; cdr3_aa: CASSPGVIVWREGPDTQYF; cdr3_nt: TGTGCCAGCTCACCAGGAGTGATAGTCTGGCGGGAAGGTCCAGATACGCAGTATTTT
clone_size: -; j_call: TRBJ1-6; d_call: -; v_call: TRBV10-3; cdr3_aa: CAIYSAYNSPLHF; cdr3_nt: TGTGCCATCTATTCGGCCTATAATTCACCCCTCCACTTT
clone_size: -; j_call: TRBJ1-3; d_call: -; v_call: TRBV19; cdr3_aa: CASSIDGASGNTIYF; cdr3_nt: TGTGCCAGTAGTATAGATGGAGCCTCTGGAAACACCATATATTTT
clone_size: -; j_call: TRBJ2-2; d_call: TRBD2; v_call: TRBV11-3; cdr3_aa: CASSSGLAATGELFF; cdr3_nt: TGTGCCAGCAGCTCGGGACTAGCGGCTACCGGGGAGCTGTTTTTT
clone_size: -; j_call: TRBJ2-7; d_call: -; v_call: TRBV6-2/TRBV6-3; cdr3_aa: CASSYEYGKYYEQYF; cdr3_nt: TGTGCCAGCAGTTACGAGTACGGGAAATACTACGAGCAGTACTTC
clone_size: -; j_call: TRBJ2-1; d_call: TRBD1; v_call: TRBV10-2; cdr3_aa: CASSDPGQGARNEQFF; cdr3_nt: TGCGCCAGCAGTGATCCGGGACAGGGGGCACGGAATGAGCAGTTCTTC
clone_size: few; j_call: TRBJ1-2; d_call: -; v_call: TRBV15; cdr3_aa: CATSRDQYRADGYTF; cdr3_nt: TGTGCCACCAGCAGAGATCAGTACAGGGCGGACGGCTACACCTTC
clone_size: -; j_call: TRBJ2-1; d_call: TRBD1; v_call: TRBV5-4; cdr3_aa: CASRTGQGPYNEQFF; cdr3_nt: TGTGCCAGCAGAACCGGACAGGGACCCTACAATGAGCAGTTCTTC
clone_size: many; j_call: TRBJ2-3; d_call: -; v_call: TRBV4-2; cdr3_aa: CASSQGRVNGDTQYF; cdr3_nt: TGTGCCAGCAGCCAAGGGAGGGTTAATGGAGATACGCAGTATTTT
clone_size: few; j_call: TRBJ2-7; d_call: -; v_call: TRBV5-1; cdr3_aa: CASSPDGIYEQYF; cdr3_nt: TGCGCCAGCAGCCCTGACGGGATCTACGAGCAGTACTTC
clone_size: -; j_call: TRBJ2-3; d_call: TRBD2; v_call: TRBV7-2; cdr3_aa: CASSLVAGGTDTQYF; cdr3_nt: TGTGCCAGCAGCTTAGTAGCGGGAGGCACAGATACGCAGTATTTT
clone_size: few; j_call: TRBJ2-3; d_call: -; v_call: TRBV20-1; cdr3_aa: CSASIEGPDTQYF; cdr3_nt: TGCAGTGCTAGTATCGAGGGCCCAGATACGCAGTATTTT
clone_size: -; j_call: TRBJ2-1; d_call: TRBD2; v_call: TRBV18; cdr3_aa: CASQELAGELGEQFF; cdr3_nt: TGTGCCAGCCAAGAACTAGCGGGAGAACTTGGTGAGCAGTTCTTC
clone_size: -; j_call: TRBJ1-5; d_call: -; v_call: TRBV7-9; cdr3_aa: CASSSGQGNQPQHF; cdr3_nt: TGTGCCAGCAGCTCGGGACAAGGCAATCAGCCCCAGCATTTT
clone_size: -; j_call: TRBJ1-4; d_call: -; v_call: TRBV5-1; cdr3_aa: CASSFSGKNEKLFF; cdr3_nt: TGCGCCAGCAGCTTCTCAGGGAAGAATGAAAAACTGTTTTTT
clone_size: -; j_call: TRBJ2-1; d_call: TRBD2; v_call: TRBV18; cdr3_aa: CASSPGTSGAYGEQFF; cdr3_nt: TGTGCCAGCTCACCCGGGACTAGCGGGGCCTACGGCGAGCAGTTCTTC
clone_size: -; j_call: TRBJ1-2; d_call: -; v_call: TRBV6-6; cdr3_aa: CASSYADPGQGYGYTF; cdr3_nt: TGTGCCAGCAGTTACGCAGACCCTGGCCAGGGATATGGCTACACCTTC
clone_size: -; j_call: TRBJ2-3; d_call: TRBD2; v_call: TRBV7-2; cdr3_aa: CASSLGQGLAATQYF; cdr3_nt: TGTGCCAGCAGCTTAGGTCAGGGACTAGCGGCTACGCAGTATTTT
clone_size: once; j_call: TRBJ1-6; d_call: TRBD1; v_call: TRBV18; cdr3_aa: CASSPGTGVSSPLHF; cdr3_nt: TGTGCCAGCTCACCAGGGACAGGGGTTTCTTCACCCCTCCACTTT